Each of the 30 T cell receptor beta chains below was sequenced from the same sample in a study of neurological immune-mediated disorders. One entry per CDR3 protein results from TCRdb running MiXCR on the 5' RACE reads. The table has approximately 46,000 distinct CDR3 sequences, under 3.5% seen once; the top ten hold roughly 16%. Material for sequencing was PBMCs. The receptor source for this set is a woman between 50 and 59 years old with multiple sclerosis.

This clonotype was observed many times. The chain carries TRBV10-3 and TRBJ2-3; D is uncertain. The CDR3 is made up of 15 amino acids. The germline gives CDR1 ENHRY, CDR2 SYGVKD. The V and J ends lost 4 bases and 2 bases respectively, with 13 bases between them. CDR3 in amino acids: CAISVGRQDTDTQYF. DNA for the CDR3: TGTGCCATCAGTGTTGGCCGCCAGGACACAGATACGCAGTATTTT.

Many counts were recorded for this clonotype. V is TRBV5-1 and J is TRBJ2-7; 9 bases are a match to TRBD1. The V gene end was trimmed by 2 bases and the J gene end by 2 bases; junction bases not matched to a gene: 2. Per the germline V gene, CDR1 is SGHRS and CDR2 is YFSETQ. CDR3 length: 14 amino acids. The CDR3 region is CASSLQGAPYEQYF. Here the CDR3 DNA reads TGCGCCAGCAGCTTACAGGGGGCCCCCTACGAGCAGTACTTC.

This clonotype was seen ten or more times. The chain couples TRBV7-2 to TRBJ2-3; TRBD2 aligns across 14 bases. V dropped 4 bases and J dropped 6; count of bases not matched to a gene: 6. Germline lookup yields CDR1 SGHTA and CDR2 FQGNSA. The CDR3 runs 16 residues. In nucleotides, the CDR3 is TGTGCCAGCAGCTCAGGACTAGCGGGGGGCAGGGATACGCAGTATTTT. This encodes CASSSGLAGGRDTQYF.

This clonotype has at least ten counts. V gene TRBV25-1 combines with J gene TRBJ2-1; D possibly corresponds to TRBD2 (6 bases). Germline V gene sequence: CDR1 MGHDK, CDR2 SYGVNS. The CDR3 is 16 residues long. V was clipped by 5 bases and J by 0 bases, with 14 bases between them. This chain's CDR3 is CASSHRAGLSYNEQFF. Written as DNA, the CDR3 is TGTGCCAGCAGTCACCGAGCGGGTCTCTCCTACAATGAGCAGTTCTTC.

This clonotype was detected ten times or more. The CDR3 coding sequence is TGTGCCACCAGCAGAGGCCGGTTCATGAACACTGAAGCTTTCTTT. This codes for CATSRGRFMNTEAFF. The chain carries TRBV15 and TRBJ1-1; D is unresolved. The length of the CDR3 is 15 residues. The V end was cut by 1 base, the J end by 0 bases, with 9 bases between. Germline V lookup: CDR1 LNHNV, CDR2 YYDKDF (reference sequence).

As for this clonotype: One end of the junction varies from germline; a read error may be responsible. The chain carries TRBV11-2 and TRBJ2-6; TRBD1 aligns across 7 bases. Per the germline V gene, CDR1 is SGHAT and CDR2 is FQNNGV. The CDR3 spans 15 residues. Here the CDR3 reads CASSLGQGGAKVLTF. The CDR3 DNA follows: TGTGCCAGCAGCTTAGGACAGGGCGGAGCCAAAGTCCTGACTTTC.

This clonotype was counted ten times or more. The chain combines TRBV7-9 with TRBJ1-4; maybe TRBD1 (5 bases). V dropped 2 bases and J dropped 4 bases, with 14 bases sitting between them. The CDR3 loop spans 16 amino acids. Germline CDR1 SEHNR, CDR2 FQNEAQ (reference sequence). The CDR3 DNA sequence: TGTGCCAGCAGCTTAACAGTCTGGCAGGGTAATGAAAAACTGTTTTTT. This translates into CASSLTVWQGNEKLFF.

This clonotype was seen at least ten times. This chain uses TRBV7-9 with TRBJ2-7; 11 nucleotides agree with TRBD1. With V trimmed by 5 bases and J by 3 bases, 3 bases remained unmatched. Germline V gives CDR1 SEHNR, CDR2 FQNEAQ (reference sequence). The CDR3 runs 14 residues. CDR3 sequence: CASSPGQGDYEQYV. As DNA, the CDR3 is TGTGCCAGCAGCCCGGGACAGGGGGACTACGAGCAGTACGTC.

This clonotype was detected ten times or more. The chain is built from TRBV5-1 and TRBJ2-5, with unresolved D. This CDR3 has 14 amino acids. The V and J ends lost 0 bases and 0 bases respectively, with 6 bases between them. CDR1 and CDR2 (germline): SGHRS, YFSETQ. The CDR3 here is CASSLGQNQETQYF. For the CDR3, the DNA is TGCGCCAGCAGCTTGGGGCAGAACCAAGAGACCCAGTACTTC.

In the case of this clonotype: An end of the junction differs from the germline gene, which may be a read error. The J gene is TRBJ2-2, the V gene TRBV25-1; TRBD2 might be the D (5 bases). This CDR3 is built from 12 residues. From germline, CDR1 is MGHDK and CDR2 SYGVNS. As DNA, the CDR3 is TGTGACACAAACGGTGACACCGGGGAGATGTTTTTT. Encoded protein: CDTNGDTGEMFF.

Points on this clonotype: Just one base apart from a much larger clone, this may be a read error. The chain uses TRBV27 and TRBJ2-3; TRBD2 is a possible D gene (7 bases). The CDR3 has 14 amino acids. Germline loops: CDR1 MNHEY, CDR2 SMNVEV (reference sequence). The ends were cut back, 6 bases at V and 4 bases at J, with 14 bases in the middle. The CDR3: CASRQGLTPDTQYF. CDR3 in DNA: TGTGCCAGCAGACAGGGACTAACTCCAGATACGCAGTATTTT.

This clonotype appeared many times. This chain uses TRBV6-5 with TRBJ1-1; D not certain. The germline gives CDR1 MNHEY, CDR2 SVGAGI. V gave up 5 bases and J gave up 0 bases, with 7 bases separating them. This CDR3 contains 13 residues. In DNA form, the CDR3 reads TGTGCCAGCAGTCGAGAGATGAACACTGAAGCTTTCTTT. Translated: CASSREMNTEAFF.

This clonotype was detected ten times or more. The chain carries TRBV20-1 and TRBJ2-1; possibly TRBD2 for D (5 bases). The CDR3 totals 15 residues. Germline V lookup: CDR1 DFQATT, CDR2 SNEGSKA (reference sequence). Trimming stripped 2 bases from V and 2 bases from J, with 13 bases between. CDR3 in amino acids: CSARIRTYPYNEQFF. For the CDR3, the DNA is TGCAGTGCTAGAATACGGACTTACCCCTACAATGAGCAGTTCTTC.

In this sample, this clonotype turned up many times. The chain employs TRBV11-2 and TRBJ1-5, with D possibly matching TRBD1 (5 bases). Germline-derived CDR1 and CDR2 are SGHAT and FQNNGV. The CDR3 length is 13 residues. The germline V and J ends were trimmed by 2 bases and 8 bases, with 10 bases remaining between them. The CDR3 is CASSLLGTEPQHF. For the CDR3, the DNA is TGTGCCAGCAGCTTATTGGGGACGGAGCCCCAGCATTTT.

The sample holds many counts of this clonotype. The chain links TRBV28 to TRBJ2-7; D gene uncertain. The CDR3 totals 10 residues. The germline gives CDR1 MDHEN, CDR2 SYDVKM. The V end lost 6 bases, the J end lost 4 bases, and 4 bases lay between the germline ends. The CDR3 bases are TGTGCCAGCAGGGGGTACGAGCAGTACTTC. Translated: CASRGYEQYF.

The sample holds many counts of this clonotype. The chain links TRBV7-2 to TRBJ2-3, with no clear D. In germline, CDR1 is SGHTA, CDR2 FQGNSA. The V end was cut by 5 bases, the J end by 7 bases, with 10 bases between. The CDR3 is 12 residues long. CDR3 bases: TGTGCCAGCAGCGTCCCACCAAATACGCAGTATTTT. Its protein product is CASSVPPNTQYF.

Worth noting for this clonotype: Being one base from a much bigger clone, this may be a read error. The rearrangement uses TRBV5-6 and TRBJ2-1; D not resolved. V shed 1 base and J shed 4 bases, with 12 bases lying between them. Germline assignment: CDR1 SGHDT and CDR2 YYEEEE. CDR3 length equals 15 residues. This CDR3 is CASSLTPFTYNEQFF. The CDR3 DNA sequence: TGTGCCAGCAGCTTGACCCCTTTCACGTACAATGAGCAGTTCTTC.

This clonotype was seen repeatedly, ten times or more. The J gene is TRBJ2-6, the V gene TRBV5-1; 9 nucleotides line up with TRBD1. The CDR3 consists of 17 residues. Per germline, CDR1 SGHRS and CDR2 YFSETQ. With V trimmed by 3 bases and J by 0 bases, 4 bases remained unmatched. CDR3 nucleotide sequence: TGCGCCAGCAGCTGGGACAGGGCAAGCTCTGGGGCCAACGTCCTGACTTTC. It codes for CASSWDRASSGANVLTF.

This clonotype has at least ten counts. The rearrangement links TRBV15 to TRBJ1-5; 7 bases line up with TRBD1. CDR3 size: 15 residues. Germline loops: CDR1 LNHNV, CDR2 YYDKDF (reference sequence). Trimming cost V 0 bases and J 2 bases; bases outside gene matches: 1. This CDR3 reads CATSREGTGNQPQHF. The CDR3 coding sequence is TGTGCCACCAGCAGAGAAGGGACAGGCAATCAGCCCCAGCATTTT.

This clonotype was counted many times. The rearrangement links TRBV7-3 to TRBJ2-3; possibly TRBD1 or TRBD2 for D (5 bases each). V was shortened by 2 bases and J by 1 base, with 10 bases between the two germline ends. Germline lookup yields CDR1 SGHTA and CDR2 FQGTGA. The CDR3 covers 15 residues. The CDR3 nucleotides read TGTGCCAGCAGCTTAGGGACGGCAGGCACAGATACGCAGTATTTT. This translates into CASSLGTAGTDTQYF.

This clonotype was counted ten times or more. The chain combines TRBV5-1 with TRBJ2-1; either TRBD1 or TRBD2 may supply D (6 bases each). Looked up from germline, CDR1 is SGHRS and CDR2 is YFSETQ. The V and J ends lost 4 bases and 3 bases respectively, with 20 bases between them. This CDR3 spans 17 amino acids. CDR3 region: CASSVFGIGGLYNEQFF. For the CDR3, the DNA is TGCGCCAGCAGCGTTTTCGGGATAGGGGGACTCTACAATGAGCAGTTCTTC.

This clonotype was picked up many times. DNA for the CDR3: TGCGCCAGCAGCTGGACAGGGCAGAACACTGAAGCTTTCTTT. Its protein is CASSWTGQNTEAFF. The chain uses TRBV5-1 and TRBJ1-1; 8 nucleotides line up with TRBD1. CDR3 size: 14 residues. CDR1 and CDR2 (germline): SGHRS, YFSETQ. The V segment lost 3 bases and the J segment 1 base; nucleotides outside the gene matches: 2.

This clonotype was detected ten times or more. V gene TRBV11-2 combines with J gene TRBJ2-5, with TRBD2 matching over 14 bases. Germline-derived CDR1 and CDR2 are SGHAT and FQNNGV. CDR3 length: 19 amino acids. Trimming at V came to 4 bases and at J to 5 bases, leaving 15 bases not matched to a gene. The CDR3 coding sequence is TGTGCCAGCAGCTCCACCGTGGGACTAGCGGGAGTGAGGGGGGAGACCCAGTACTTC. Its translation: CASSSTVGLAGVRGETQYF.

This clonotype was picked up many times. This chain joins TRBV12-3 or TRBV12-4 and TRBJ2-7; the D is unclear. CDR3 length equals 12 residues. Trimming shortened V by 1 base and J by 5 bases, and 6 bases separated the two germline ends. The DNA of the CDR3 is TGTGCCAGCAGTTTAGGGGCACACGAGCAGTACGTC. It codes for CASSLGAHEQYV.

This sequence joins TRBV2 and TRBJ1-1; D gene uncertain. In germline, CDR1 is SNHLY, CDR2 FYNNEI. This CDR3 region has 15 residues. V lost 6 bases and J lost 1, with 15 bases in between. The CDR3: CASRKTGRKNTEAFF. In nucleotides, the CDR3 is TGTGCCAGCAGGAAGACGGGAAGGAAGAACACTGAAGCTTTCTTT.

This clonotype was counted at least ten times. The chain links TRBV5-1 to TRBJ2-7, with D possibly matching TRBD2 (6 bases). This CDR3 region has 14 residues. Germline lookup yields CDR1 SGHRS and CDR2 YFSETQ. Trimming removed 0 bases from V and 2 bases from J, with 9 bases in between. CDR3 in amino acids: CASSLDGSPYEQYF. Here the CDR3 DNA reads TGCGCCAGCAGCTTGGACGGGAGCCCCTACGAGCAGTACTTC.

This clonotype was seen at least ten times. The chain joins TRBV12-3 or TRBV12-4 to TRBJ1-1; the D gene is possibly TRBD1 (5 bases). The V and J ends lost 6 bases and 6 bases respectively, with 14 bases between them. CDR3 size: 13 residues. The DNA for the CDR3 is TGTGCCAGCAGCTTACTCTTAGGGGCTGAAGCTTTCTTT. Protein: CASSLLLGAEAFF.

This clonotype was seen many times. The chain joins TRBV27 to TRBJ2-1, with 9 bases aligning to TRBD1. V gave up 0 bases and J gave up 10 bases; unmatched junction bases: 7. Germline loops: CDR1 MNHEY, CDR2 SMNVEV (reference sequence). The CDR3 totals 15 residues. CDR3 DNA sequence: TGTGCCAGCAGTTTATCTCCACAGGGGGCGGACGAGCAGTTCTTC. Its translation: CASSLSPQGADEQFF.

This clonotype was counted at least ten times. V usage is TRBV7-9 and J usage is TRBJ2-2; tentatively, D is TRBD1 or TRBD2 (5 bases each). V lost 2 bases, J lost 2 bases, and 18 bases lay in between. The CDR3 extends over 18 amino acids. Germline V gene data show CDR1 as SEHNR and CDR2 as FQNEAQ (reference sequence). CDR3 coding DNA: TGTGCCAGCAGCTTACCAGGGTTGGGACGGCACAACACCGGGGAGCTGTTTTTT. Residues: CASSLPGLGRHNTGELFF.

In its sample, this clonotype was seen many times. J is TRBJ2-5 and V is TRBV2; weak D call: TRBD1 (5 bases). The CDR3 spans 13 residues. Trimming shortened V by 4 bases and J by 5 bases, and 11 bases separated the two germline ends. Germline CDR1 SNHLY, CDR2 FYNNEI. The DNA for the CDR3 is TGTGCCAGCAGTGCGGCCCAGGGCGAGACCCAGTACTTC. Translated: CASSAAQGETQYF. Complete variable domain (other parts from reference TRBV2 and TRBJ2-5): EPEVTQTPSHQVTQMGQEVILRCVPISNHLYFYWYRQILGQKVEFLVSFYNNEISEKSEIFDDQFSVERPDGSNFTLKIRSTKLEDSAMYFCASSAAQGETQYFGPGTRLLVL.